This T cell receptor beta chain originates from a study of T cells in Graves' hyperthyroidism and ophthalmopathy. Amplification of TCR beta CDR3 regions was performed using RNA transcripts as template. The primer set for the first-round RT-PCR of the TCR CDR3 was HTBI. In TCRdb, the multiplex PCR reads were re-called with MiXCR into one record per CDR3 protein. Of about 400,000 distinct CDR3 sequences listed, about 16% were seen once; the top ten hold 32%. Germline lookup yields CDR1 SGHTS and CDR2 YDEGEE. J was trimmed by 6 bases and V by 0 bases; bases with no gene match: 7. CDR3 length equals 16 residues. The table lists this clonotype with many counts.

Sequencing was carried out using blood. This chain uses TRBV5-8 with TRBJ1-5, with 9 bases aligning to TRBD1. The source of this sequence is a woman in her 30s with Graves' hyperthyroidism. The CDR3 region is CASSLGQGVLGQPQHF. The CDR3 bases are TGTGCCAGCAGCTTGGGACAGGGGGTTTTAGGTCAGCCCCAGCATTTT.